Listed here are 15 T cell receptor beta chains from one sample, sequenced in a study of control samples from healthy donors and cancer patients (TCRdb year 2020). The protocol used for the library was the immunoSEQ multiplex PCR assay. The source is immuneACCESS, and TCRdb retained only in-frame sequences with V and J called. Part of the clones is not carried over; for the studies checked, unresolved V genes explain less than half of this, and the remainder is unexplained. In all, the sample holds 100,000 to 120,000 clones, and approximately 82% of those were seen once. The ten largest clones represent around 6.6% of the sample. Sample: blood. The receptors come from a young man in good health.

This clone was detected once. CDR3 in amino acids: CASSEYRGRGSYEQYV. CDR3 in DNA: TGTGCCAGCAGTGAGTATAGGGGAAGAGGGTCCTACGAGCAGTACGTC. V is TRBV6-1 and J is TRBJ2-7, with D tentatively TRBD1 or TRBD2 (5 bases each). Trimming took 3 bases from V and 1 from J, leaving 16 bases between them. Germline-derived CDR1 and CDR2 are MNHNS and SASEGT. This CDR3 is built from 16 residues.

In this sample, this clone turned up a few times. This sequence joins TRBV3-1 (or the pseudogene TRBV3-2) and TRBJ1-3, with 10 bases matching TRBD1. Germline values: CDR1 LGHDT, CDR2 YNNKEL (reference sequence). The V gene end was trimmed by 4 bases and the J gene end by 1 base; junction bases not matched to a gene: 1. The CDR3 is 15 residues long. The DNA for the CDR3 is TGTGCCAGCAGCCGACAGGGGGCTTCTGGAAACACCATATATTTT. Translating gives CASSRQGASGNTIYF.

The V and J genes are TRBV6-5 and TRBJ1-1; 7 bases map to TRBD1. This CDR3 has 15 residues. Germline trimming cut 5 bases from V and 6 bases from J; bases unmatched to any gene: 12. The germline gives CDR1 MNHEY, CDR2 SVGAGI. The CDR3 nucleotides are TGTGCCAGCAGTCCGTACTCTGAGGGGGCCTCTGAAGCTTTCTTT. Protein product: CASSPYSEGASEAFF.

This clone was seen a single time. The J gene is TRBJ2-3, the V gene TRBV9; the match to TRBD2 covers 9 bases. J was trimmed by 0 bases and V by 0 bases; bases with no gene match: 8. There are 18 residues in the CDR3. The germline gives CDR1 SGDLS, CDR2 YYNGEE. The CDR3 DNA reads TGTGCCAGCAGCGTAGCCAGTAGCGGGGGAGGTAGCACAGATACGCAGTATTTT. It specifies CASSVASSGGGSTDTQYF.

This chain links TRBV27 with TRBJ1-2, with no clear D. Deletions cut 6 bases from V and 8 bases from J, with 13 bases between. The CDR3 spans 12 residues. Germline values: CDR1 MNHEY, CDR2 SMNVEV (reference sequence). The CDR3 is CASSPTGGGYTF. The CDR3 DNA is TGTGCCAGCAGCCCAACCGGAGGAGGCTACACCTTC.

V usage is TRBV6-2 or TRBV6-3 and J usage is TRBJ2-5; 9 nucleotides line up with TRBD2. This CDR3 is built from 15 residues. Germline V gene lookup returns CDR1 MNHEY and CDR2 SVGEGT. V lost 2 bases, J lost 4 bases, and 5 bases stayed unmatched. The CDR3 nucleotides are TGTGCCAGCAGTTACCTCAGCGGGGGGCGAGAGACCCAGTACTTC. As protein: CASSYLSGGRETQYF.

This chain connects TRBV27 to TRBJ2-7; 7 bases fit TRBD1. Germline V CDR1 and CDR2: MNHEY, SMNVEV (reference sequence). Unmatched junction bases numbered 10, after V lost 7 bases and J lost 1 base. The CDR3 runs 15 residues. In nucleotides, the CDR3 is TGTGCCAGCACTCATACAGGGGACCTATCCTACGAGCAGTACTTC. As protein: CASTHTGDLSYEQYF.

The chain links TRBV7-2 to TRBJ1-1, with TRBD1 identical over 7 bases. Looked up from germline, CDR1 is SGHTA and CDR2 is FQGNSA. The CDR3 has 14 amino acids. The V and J ends lost 5 bases and 4 bases, in that order; junction bases with no gene match: 7. The CDR3 DNA follows: TGTGCCAGCAGCGAATCAGGGGGGACCACTGAAGCTTTCTTT. This gives the protein CASSESGGTTEAFF.

V is TRBV6-4 and J is TRBJ2-7; 8 bases map to TRBD1. V gave up 10 bases and J gave up 0 bases; unmatched junction bases: 17. Germline lookup yields CDR1 MRHNA and CDR2 SNTAGT. This CDR3 has 17 residues. CDR3: CAIPKPGQGFSSYEQYV. The CDR3, as DNA: TGTGCCATCCCCAAACCCGGACAGGGCTTTAGCTCCTACGAGCAGTACGTC.

The chain joins TRBV3-1 (or the pseudogene TRBV3-2) to TRBJ2-5; the D is unclear. The CDR3 extends over 15 amino acids. CDR1 is LGHDT, CDR2 YNNKEL, per germline (reference sequence). Trimming removed 0 bases at V and 2 bases at J, with 10 bases between. CDR3 DNA: TGTGCCAGCAGCCAAGATATACAGATACAAGAGACCCAGTACTTC. Its protein is CASSQDIQIQETQYF.

V is TRBV18 and J is TRBJ1-1; D unresolved. Germline V gene data show CDR1 as KGHSH and CDR2 as LQKENI. Trimming removed 2 bases at V and 0 bases at J, with 13 bases between. The CDR3 length is 16 residues. The CDR3 DNA is TGTGCCAGCTCACCAACCCCTCCTCTAATGAACACTGAAGCTTTCTTT. Translated: CASSPTPPLMNTEAFF.

CDR3 bases: TGTGCTAGTGGCCCAACGGCCCGGAACACTGAAGCTTTCTTT. Translated: CASGPTARNTEAFF. The gene calls are TRBV12-5 and TRBJ1-1; D gene unclear. The CDR3 totals 14 residues. The germline CDR1 and CDR2 sequences are LGHNT and FRNRAP. The ends were cut back, 6 bases at V and 1 base at J, with 12 bases in the middle.

The genes are TRBV7-9 and TRBJ2-3; 7 bases map to TRBD2. The trim removed 5 bases at V and 0 bases at J, leaving 8 bases unmatched. This CDR3 comprises 16 residues. Germline V lookup: CDR1 SEHNR, CDR2 FQNEAQ (reference sequence). CDR3 sequence: CASSREVSYSTDTQYF. The DNA of the CDR3 is TGTGCCAGCAGCCGGGAGGTCTCGTATAGCACAGATACGCAGTATTTT.

The J gene is TRBJ1-1, the V gene TRBV10-3; 12 bases line up with TRBD1. Looked up from germline, CDR1 is ENHRY and CDR2 is SYGVKD. Unmatched junction bases numbered 17, after V lost 11 bases and J lost 4 bases. This CDR3 comprises 17 residues. The CDR3 DNA follows: TGTGCCGTTCGTGGTGGGACAGGGGGCGCGATAGCCACTGAAGCTTTCTTT. Protein sequence: CAVRGGTGGAIATEAFF.

The chain is built from TRBV5-1 and TRBJ2-1, with unresolved D. The germline V gene has CDR1 SGHRS and CDR2 YFSETQ. This CDR3 comprises 12 residues. Trimming cost V 4 bases and J 7 bases, with 9 bases left between them. The CDR3, as DNA: TGCGCCAGCAGCCTGACCCTTAATGAGCAGTTCTTC. Translation: CASSLTLNEQFF.